This paragraph covers one T cell receptor beta chain sequence. Antigen: not known. This sample is drawn from a study of PD-L1 blockade in urothelial cancer. At the level of the study: The year 2014 saw patients start atezolizumab, 1,200 mg intravenously every 3 weeks. There were a median of roughly 140,000 T cells in blood samples. General study results and limits: Better survival was predicted when blood TCR clonality before treatment fell below the median.

J gave up 9 bases and V 5 bases, and 7 bases lay outside the gene matches. Germline V gene data show CDR1 as MNHEY and CDR2 as SVGAGI. This CDR3 spans 13 amino acids. The table came from immunoSEQ multiplex PCR; TCRdb's copy has only in-frame clones and leaves some out. This sample carries about 29,000 clones, 80% to 90% of them seen once, and the ten largest clones take 2.5% to 3%. Noted time point: peripheral blood 6 weeks after treatment start. There were between 1 and 8 samples from each patient, taken pretreatment and on-treatment. The TCR sequence derives from a man between 65 and 85 years old with urothelial cancer. This chain uses TRBV6-5 with TRBJ1-5, with TRBD1 matching 7 bases. The material was PBMCs, obtained around atezolizumab (anti-PD-L1) treatment. DNA of the CDR3: TGTGCCAGCAGTCACAGGGGTGGGGCGCCCCAGCATTTT. Residues: CASSHRGGAPQHF.